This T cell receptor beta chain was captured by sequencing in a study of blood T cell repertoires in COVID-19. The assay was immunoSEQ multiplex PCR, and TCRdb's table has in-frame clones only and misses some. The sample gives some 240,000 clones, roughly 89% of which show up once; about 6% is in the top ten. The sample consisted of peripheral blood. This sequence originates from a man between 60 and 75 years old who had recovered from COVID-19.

The DNA for the CDR3 is TGCAGCGCCAAGACAGGGCCGGCCCACGAGCAGTACTTC. Its translation: CSAKTGPAHEQYF. The chain has TRBV29-1 and TRBJ2-7; 7 nucleotides align to TRBD1. The CDR3 contains 13 residues. Per the germline V gene, CDR1 is SQVTM and CDR2 is ANQGSEA. Trimming removed 7 bases from V and 5 bases from J; junction bases left unmatched: 11.